A single TCR beta chain is shown here with its context. Its antigen remains unidentified. At one of its ends the junction is not consistent with the germline gene, which may arise from a read error. The data derive from a study of OX40 agonist ivuxolimab in advanced cancers. Overall study: The diagnoses of dose-escalation patients were hepatocellular carcinoma, melanoma, renal cell or head and neck cancer. Study-level points and caveats: No determination was made of the antigen specificity of the expanded peripheral T cells. Circulating CD4+ and CD8+ T cells showed clonal expansion by week 6 at 0.1 to 3.0 mg/kg. More expanded clones were seen, on average, in CD8+ T cells than in CD4+.

Germline values: CDR1 SSHAT, CDR2 FNYEAQ (reference sequence). CDR3 size: 15 residues. Assay used: immunoSEQ multiplex PCR; TCRdb lists only in-frame clones, some missing. The sample contains around 84,000 clones, 84% of which appear only once. The material sequenced was CD4+ or CD8+ T cells sorted from blood, taken in a trial of the OX40 agonist ivuxolimab. The chain is built from TRBV7-7 and TRBJ2-1; TRBD2 aligns across 8 bases. The source of this sequence is an adult with an advanced solid tumor such as melanoma, head and neck, liver or kidney cancer. The CDR3 sequence is CASSLGLAGLNEQFF. The CDR3 bases are TGTGCTAGCAGCTTAGGATTAGCGGGGCTCAATGAGCAGTTCTTC.